Presented here are 23 T cell receptor beta chains from one specimen sequenced in a study of blood T cell repertoires in COVID-19. The protocol was immunoSEQ multiplex PCR, while the TCRdb copy is restricted to in-frame clones and leaves out a portion. The sample consists of 50,000 to 55,000 clones, 86% of them appearing once. The specimen sequenced was peripheral blood. These receptor sequences come from a woman aged 80 or over with acute or convalescent COVID-19.

The V and J genes are TRBV24-1 and TRBJ1-5; D is perhaps TRBD1 (5 bases). The CDR3 covers 13 residues. The germline V and J ends were trimmed by 8 bases and 7 bases, with 14 bases remaining between them. Germline CDR1 reads KGHDR; CDR2 reads SFDVKD. The CDR3 is CATTPGGGQPQHF. The CDR3 DNA follows: TGTGCCACCACCCCCGGGGGGGGACAGCCCCAGCATTTT.

A single count supports this clone. The genes are TRBV2 and TRBJ1-1; TRBD1 aligns across 10 bases. Trimming at V came to 6 bases and at J to 4 bases, leaving 8 bases not matched to a gene. Germline CDR1 is SNHLY and CDR2 is FYNNEI. The CDR3 is made up of 15 amino acids. This CDR3 reads CASSRDRGVGTEAFF. The CDR3 region has the DNA TGTGCCAGCAGCCGGGACAGGGGAGTAGGCACTGAAGCTTTCTTT.

The chain combines TRBV12-5 with TRBJ1-2; D remains unclear. With 3 bases removed from V and 7 bases from J, the gap between germline ends came to 15 bases. CDR1 and CDR2 (germline): LGHNT, FRNRAP. This CDR3 is 14 amino acids long. This CDR3 reads CASGLGGEGRGYTF. The CDR3 DNA reads as TGTGCTAGTGGTTTAGGCGGGGAGGGTCGTGGCTACACCTTC.

The V call is TRBV19, the J call TRBJ1-5; TRBD1 matches 10 bases. J gave up 6 bases and V 3 bases, and 20 bases lay outside the gene matches. CDR1 is LNHDA and CDR2 is SQIVND in the germline V gene (reference sequence). This CDR3 region has 20 residues. DNA for the CDR3: TGTGCCAGTAGTATGATTCCCCCCACCCGGACAGGGGGGAGAGGTCAGCCCCAGCATTTT. It translates to CASSMIPPTRTGGRGQPQHF.

In the case of this clone: The germline gene is not matched at one end of the junction; a read error may be the cause. This chain uses TRBV5-1 with TRBJ1-6; D possibly corresponds to TRBD1 (6 bases). The germline V gene has CDR1 SGHRS and CDR2 YFSETQ. The CDR3 has 14 amino acids. The CDR3 is CASSLSGDNPPLHF. CDR3 in DNA: TGCGCCAGCAGCTTGTCAGGGGATAATCCACCCCTCCACTTT. Based on the CDR3 plus reference TRBV5-1 and TRBJ1-6, the full variable domain is KAGVTQTPRYLIKTRGQQVTLSCSPISGHRSVSWYQQTPGQGLQFLFEYFSETQRNKGNFPGRFSGRQFSNSRSEMNVSTLELGDSALYLCASSLSGDNPPLHFGNGTRLTVT.

This sequence joins TRBV5-4 and TRBJ2-7; D is perhaps TRBD2 (6 bases). Germline lookup yields CDR1 SGHNT and CDR2 YYREEE (reference sequence). V shed 5 bases and J shed 2 bases, with 11 bases lying between them. The CDR3 extends over 13 amino acids. CDR3 coding DNA: TGTGCCAGCAGTCAAGGCGGGGCCTACGAGCAGTACGTC. The encoded protein is CASSQGGAYEQYV.

The chain combines TRBV2 with TRBJ2-1, with 10 bases identical to TRBD2. The CDR3 is 16 residues long. With V trimmed by 6 bases and J by 6 bases, 11 bases remained unmatched. The germline V gene has CDR1 SNHLY and CDR2 FYNNEI. This chain's CDR3 is CASSSQRASGSNEQFF. The DNA of the CDR3 is TGTGCCAGCAGCTCCCAGAGGGCTAGCGGGAGCAATGAGCAGTTCTTC.

The V and J genes are TRBV28 and TRBJ2-7; 7 bases align to TRBD2. The CDR3 runs to 14 residues. The V gene end was trimmed by 11 bases and the J gene end by 1 base; junction bases not matched to a gene: 11. CDR1 MDHEN and CDR2 SYDVKM come from the germline V gene. CDR3 DNA sequence: TGTGCCTCCAGACGGGGGGTGTGGTCCTACGAGCAGTACTTC. This encodes CASRRGVWSYEQYF.

This clone has just one count. This chain connects TRBV6-5 to TRBJ1-5, with TRBD1 as a possible D gene (5 bases). The V end lost 11 bases, the J end lost 1 base, and 9 bases lay between the germline ends. From germline, CDR1 is MNHEY and CDR2 SVGAGI. CDR3 size: 12 residues. CDR3: CAGGVSNQPQHF. CDR3 sequence (DNA): TGTGCCGGGGGGGTGAGCAATCAGCCCCAGCATTTT.

This clone was seen only a few times. The V gene is TRBV19, the J gene TRBJ2-3; TRBD2 agrees at 12 bases. The germline CDR1 and CDR2 sequences are LNHDA and SQIVND (reference sequence). After removal of 3 bases from V and 1 base from J, the junction contained 17 bases not matched to a gene. The CDR3 runs to 21 residues. The CDR3 sequence is CASSINTLASTSGGRTDTQYF. CDR3 coding DNA: TGTGCCAGTAGTATTAATACGCTAGCCAGCACTAGCGGGGGGCGCACAGATACGCAGTATTTT.

The chain employs TRBV28 and TRBJ2-3, with TRBD1 matching 7 bases. V lost 4 bases, J lost 1 base, and 5 bases stayed unmatched. Germline V gene lookup returns CDR1 MDHEN and CDR2 SYDVKM. The CDR3 sequence is 15 residues long. The CDR3 reads CASSWGQLGTDTQYF. DNA of the CDR3: TGTGCCAGCAGTTGGGGACAGCTGGGCACAGATACGCAGTATTTT.

This clone came up many times. The chain recombines TRBV14 with TRBJ2-7; 13 nucleotides align to TRBD2. With V trimmed by 4 bases and J by 5 bases, 2 bases remained unmatched. Per germline, CDR1 SGHDN and CDR2 FVKESK. CDR3 length equals 14 residues. The chain's CDR3 is CASSRTSGRHEQYV. CDR3 sequence (DNA): TGTGCCAGCAGCCGGACTAGCGGGAGACACGAGCAGTACGTC.

The CDR3 bases are TGTGCCAGCAGATTGACAGGGGAAGAGACCCAGTACTTC. This codes for CASRLTGEETQYF. The V gene is TRBV12-3 or TRBV12-4, the J gene TRBJ2-5, with 8 bases identical to TRBD1. Germline trimming cut 6 bases from V and 3 bases from J; bases unmatched to any gene: 3. The CDR3 length is 13 residues.

This chain uses TRBV7-3 with TRBJ2-1, with TRBD1 matching over 7 bases. V trimming: 2 bases; J trimming: 0 bases; junction bases outside the gene matches: 4. Germline V gives CDR1 SGHTA, CDR2 FQGTGA. This CDR3 is built from 16 residues. The DNA of the CDR3 is TGTGCCAGCAGCTTACAAGGGGGCCTCTCCTACAATGAGCAGTTCTTC. Protein product: CASSLQGGLSYNEQFF.

V usage is TRBV3-1 (or the pseudogene TRBV3-2) and J usage is TRBJ2-2; a weak D match, TRBD2 (5 bases). Germline values: CDR1 LGHDT, CDR2 YNNKEL (reference sequence). The length of the CDR3 is 15 residues. V was pared by 1 base and J by 4 bases, with 10 bases between. The CDR3 spells CASSQARTLTGELFF. In DNA, the CDR3 is TGTGCCAGCAGCCAAGCCAGGACTCTCACCGGGGAGCTGTTTTTT.

The gene calls are TRBV4-2 and TRBJ2-5; 9 bases are a match to TRBD2. V lost 0 bases to trimming and J lost 4 bases; unmatched junction nucleotides: 9. This CDR3 region has 17 residues. Per the germline V gene, CDR1 is LGHNA and CDR2 is YNFKEQ. The CDR3 DNA reads TGTGCCAGCAGCCAAGATAGGGCGGGGGGGCTCGGAGAGACCCAGTACTTC. Amino acids: CASSQDRAGGLGETQYF.

This chain links TRBV7-2 with TRBJ2-7, with 8 nucleotides matching TRBD2. Per the germline V gene, CDR1 is SGHTA and CDR2 is FQGNSA. The CDR3 length is 14 residues. The J segment lost 3 bases and the V segment lost 4 bases, leaving 5 bases of the junction unmatched. CDR3 DNA sequence: TGTGCCAGCAGCTCGGGGGGGAGTAACTACGAGCAGTACTTC. Protein: CASSSGGSNYEQYF.

This chain joins TRBV19 and TRBJ1-2; D is uncertain. V shed 3 bases and J shed 3 bases, with 11 bases lying between them. The germline V gene encodes CDR1 LNHDA and CDR2 SQIVND (reference sequence). The CDR3 spans 14 residues. DNA for the CDR3: TGTGCCAGTAGTATTAGTGTATCTGACTATGGCTACACCTTC. Amino acid sequence: CASSISVSDYGYTF.

Here the CDR3 DNA reads TGTGCCAGCAGCGTAGTAGCTGGAGCTGGAAACACCATATATTTT. Amino acid sequence: CASSVVAGAGNTIYF. V is TRBV9 and J is TRBJ1-3; D call uncertain. CDR3 size: 15 residues. Trimming took 0 bases from V and 2 from J, leaving 9 bases between them. Germline-derived CDR1 and CDR2 are SGDLS and YYNGEE.

The chain couples TRBV6-5 to TRBJ1-4; D remains unclear. This CDR3 is built from 13 residues. Trimming pared 6 bases from V and 8 bases from J, leaving 13 bases between. The germline V gene encodes CDR1 MNHEY and CDR2 SVGAGI. The CDR3 region has the DNA TGTGCCAGCAGGGCGGGTTTTCGGGAAAAACTGTTTTTT. Translation gives CASRAGFREKLFF.

This clone was recorded once. The chain employs TRBV18 and TRBJ1-2, with TRBD1 identical over 8 bases. CDR3 size: 13 residues. Per germline, CDR1 KGHSH and CDR2 LQKENI. V shed 3 bases and J 8 bases; nucleotides not matched to a gene: 5. CDR3 sequence: CASSPRGQDGYTF. CDR3 nucleotides: TGTGCCAGCTCACCCCGGGGACAGGACGGCTACACCTTC. The whole variable domain, filled in from reference TRBV18 and TRBJ1-2, reads NAGVMQNPRHLVRRRGQEARLRCSPMKGHSHVYWYRQLPEEGLKFMVYLQKENIIDESGMPKERFSAEFPKEGPSILRIQQVVRGDSAAYFCASSPRGQDGYTFGSGTRLTVV.

The chain joins TRBV6-5 to TRBJ2-4; D call uncertain. The germline CDR1 and CDR2 sequences are MNHEY and SVGAGI. The CDR3 runs to 14 residues. Between the trimmed V and J ends, which lost 0 bases and 8 bases, there was a span of 11 bases. CDR3 amino acids: CASSYSGSGDIQYF. The CDR3 nucleotides are TGTGCCAGCAGTTACTCTGGTAGTGGTGACATTCAGTACTTC.

This clone was observed a few times. The chain carries TRBV4-2 and TRBJ2-7; no clear D gene. Trimming cost V 0 bases and J 3 bases, with 6 bases left between them. Germline V gene data show CDR1 as LGHNA and CDR2 as YNFKEQ. This CDR3 contains 13 residues. CDR3 coding DNA: TGTGCCAGCAGCCAAGACCAGTACTACGAGCAGTACGTC. Its translation: CASSQDQYYEQYV.